These 17 T cell receptor beta chains share one sample of origin, sequenced in a study of blood T cell repertoires in COVID-19. Generated by immunoSEQ multiplex PCR, the TCRdb table keeps only in-frame clones and is missing some. The sample lists about 160,000 clones, around nine tenths occurring once. The sequencing sample was made of PBMCs or T cells enriched from blood (not recorded which). The receptors here all came from a woman between 50 and 59 years old who had recovered from COVID-19.

This chain connects TRBV4-2 to TRBJ1-2, with 7 bases lining up with TRBD1. The germline gives CDR1 LGHNA, CDR2 YNFKEQ. With V trimmed by 0 bases and J by 4 bases, 5 bases remained unmatched. The CDR3 loop spans 15 amino acids. This CDR3 reads CASSQEGRDSYGYTF. CDR3 sequence (DNA): TGTGCCAGCAGCCAAGAGGGCAGGGACAGCTATGGCTACACCTTC.

Turning to this clone: Within the sample, other DNA sequences also encode this same CDR3. This sequence joins TRBV5-1 and TRBJ2-5; possible D gene TRBD1, 7 bases. With 0 bases removed from V and 5 bases from J, the gap between germline ends came to 11 bases. Germline V CDR1 and CDR2: SGHRS, YFSETQ. This CDR3 contains 14 residues. The CDR3, as DNA: TGCGCCAGCAGCTTGGTTGGAGGGGGCGAGACCCAGTACTTC. Translation gives CASSLVGGGETQYF.

V usage is TRBV9 and J usage is TRBJ2-2; D possibly corresponds to TRBD1 (5 bases). The CDR3 covers 17 residues. CDR1 and CDR2 (germline): SGDLS, YYNGEE. The V and J ends lost 0 bases and 4 bases respectively, with 16 bases between them. Here the CDR3 DNA reads TGTGCCAGCAGCGTAGGTGGAGTTATTGGGGCCACCGGGGAGCTGTTTTTT. Translation: CASSVGGVIGATGELFF.

This clone has a single count. V and J are TRBV5-1 and TRBJ1-2; D is uncertain. CDR3 length equals 15 residues. V was cut by 0 bases and J by 4 bases, with 13 bases left in between. The germline CDR1 and CDR2 sequences are SGHRS and YFSETQ. CDR3 amino acids: CASSLERASLYGYTF. CDR3 DNA sequence: TGCGCCAGCAGCTTGGAGCGGGCCTCCCTCTATGGCTACACCTTC.

This chain connects TRBV6-2 or TRBV6-3 to TRBJ2-7; weak D call: TRBD2 (6 bases). V dropped 2 bases and J dropped 3 bases, with 20 bases sitting between them. The CDR3 has 17 amino acids. Germline V gives CDR1 MNHEY, CDR2 SVGEGT. CDR3 DNA: TGTGCCAGCAGTTACCCCGGAGGGCGGAGCTGGGACTACGAGCAGTACTTC. It is translated as CASSYPGGRSWDYEQYF.

V is TRBV4-2 and J is TRBJ1-1; no definite D call. The V gene lost 0 bases and the J gene lost 6 bases, with 11 bases spanning the gap. The CDR3 length is 14 residues. Germline V gives CDR1 LGHNA, CDR2 YNFKEQ. CDR3 nucleotide sequence: TGTGCCAGCAGCCAAGATTCGGTTGGAGCTGAAGCTTTCTTT. Its protein product is CASSQDSVGAEAFF.

The chain carries TRBV11-3 and TRBJ2-3, with D maybe TRBD2 (7 bases). Germline V CDR1 and CDR2: SGHNT, YENEEA. This CDR3 has 16 residues. Deletions cut 3 bases from V and 5 bases from J, with 18 bases between. In DNA form, the CDR3 reads TGTGCCAGCAGCTTGATGGGGGGGCAAGGAGGAGATACGCAGTATTTT. Translation: CASSLMGGQGGDTQYF.

This chain connects TRBV5-6 to TRBJ1-1; D ambiguous. The length of the CDR3 is 17 residues. V was shortened by 4 bases and J by 3 bases, with 22 bases between the two germline ends. CDR1 and CDR2 from the germline V gene are SGHDT and YYEEEE. The chain's CDR3 is CASSLRRQPSLHTEAFF. The CDR3 coding sequence is TGTGCCAGCAGCCTAAGGAGGCAGCCATCGTTGCACACTGAAGCTTTCTTT.

The chain has TRBV29-1 and TRBJ2-1; the match to TRBD2 covers 9 bases. With V trimmed by 4 bases and J by 4 bases, 5 bases remained unmatched. The CDR3 length is 14 residues. Germline V CDR1 and CDR2: SQVTM, ANQGSEA. The CDR3 DNA reads TGCAGCGTTGTAGGGAGCGGGGGGTACAATGAGCAGTTCTTC. Residues: CSVVGSGGYNEQFF.

The V gene is TRBV6-5, the J gene TRBJ1-1; a possible D gene is TRBD1 (5 bases). Trimming shortened V by 0 bases and J by 6 bases, and 14 bases separated the two germline ends. The length of the CDR3 is 15 residues. Per germline, CDR1 MNHEY and CDR2 SVGAGI. This CDR3 reads CASSYSERGRAEAFF. CDR3 coding DNA: TGTGCCAGCAGTTACTCAGAAAGGGGCAGGGCTGAAGCTTTCTTT.

This clone was seen a single time. The chain couples TRBV19 to TRBJ1-3; maybe TRBD1 (5 bases). Between the trimmed V and J ends, which lost 7 bases and 0 bases, there was a span of 16 bases. In germline, CDR1 is LNHDA, CDR2 SQIVND (reference sequence). This CDR3 spans 16 amino acids. CDR3 protein: CASKGAGLSSGNTIYF. The CDR3, as DNA: TGTGCCAGTAAGGGCGCAGGGTTAAGCTCTGGAAACACCATATATTTT.

The chain uses TRBV18 and TRBJ1-4; 7 bases fit TRBD1. CDR1 and CDR2 from the germline V gene are KGHSH and LQKENI. Trimming took 6 bases from V and 8 from J; bases not matched to a gene: 9. The CDR3 length is 14 residues. The CDR3 region is CASSNAGQPEKLFF. CDR3 DNA: TGTGCCAGCTCTAATGCGGGACAGCCCGAAAAACTGTTTTTT.

This chain uses TRBV4-1 with TRBJ1-3; D unclear. This CDR3 spans 14 amino acids. Germline CDR1 is MGHRA and CDR2 is YSYEKL. Trimming took 5 bases from V and 4 from J, leaving 12 bases between them. CDR3 loop: CASSAGSRGNTIYF. DNA for the CDR3: TGCGCCAGCAGCGCGGGGTCGCGGGGAAACACCATATATTTT.

The V gene is TRBV18, the J gene TRBJ1-6; 9 nucleotides align to TRBD1. Trimming cost V 4 bases and J 6 bases; bases outside gene matches: 4. This CDR3 is built from 15 residues. Looked up from germline, CDR1 is KGHSH and CDR2 is LQKENI. DNA of the CDR3: TGTGCCAGCTCACTGAAGACAGGGGGTAATTCACCCCTCCACTTT. Protein: CASSLKTGGNSPLHF.

This clone was seen only a few times. The V and J genes are TRBV3-1 (or the pseudogene TRBV3-2) and TRBJ1-2; D uncertain. Germline V gene lookup returns CDR1 LGHDT and CDR2 YNNKEL (reference sequence). With 5 bases removed from V and 5 bases from J, the gap between germline ends came to 6 bases. This CDR3 has 11 residues. This chain's CDR3 is CASSARYGYTF. Written as DNA, the CDR3 is TGTGCCAGCAGCGCTCGGTATGGCTACACCTTC.

The chain joins TRBV20-1 to TRBJ2-3; D gene uncertain. Germline CDR1 is DFQATT and CDR2 is SNEGSKA (reference sequence). The CDR3 has 11 residues. The germline V and J ends were trimmed by 4 bases and 4 bases, with 6 bases remaining between them. This chain's CDR3 is CSAIFADTQYF. The CDR3 DNA reads TGCAGTGCTATATTCGCAGATACGCAGTATTTT.

The chain employs TRBV2 and TRBJ2-5; tentative D call: TRBD2 (6 bases). The CDR3 has 14 amino acids. Per the germline V gene, CDR1 is SNHLY and CDR2 is FYNNEI. The ends were cut back, 1 base at V and 3 bases at J, with 9 bases in the middle. Here the CDR3 reads CASSEVGGKETQYF. In DNA, the CDR3 is TGTGCCAGCAGTGAAGTTGGGGGGAAAGAGACCCAGTACTTC.